This T cell receptor beta chain was captured by sequencing in a study of cytomegalovirus exposure and HLA in healthy donors. PCR amplification relied on 60 Vbeta primers (plus 13 Jbeta primers). The method was immunoSEQ multiplex PCR; TCRdb's version includes in-frame clones alone and lacks a portion of them. The data contain 100,000 to 150,000 clones, 60% to 85% of them singletons. Study conclusions and caveats: The authors considered a cluster of highly shared sequence variants likely to be a sequencing artifact. TCR beta chain V- and J-gene trimming was linked, in a later analysis, to a missense variant in DCLRE1C.

CDR1 and CDR2 (germline): SEHNR, FQNEAQ (reference sequence). The CDR3 has 16 residues. The V and J ends lost 7 bases and 2 bases respectively, with 20 bases between them. Notes on this clone: As yet, its antigen is unknown.

The sequence derives from a man in his thirties or forties in good health and CMV-seronegative. The rearrangement links TRBV7-9 to TRBJ2-5, with TRBD2 as a possible D gene (6 bases). Sequencing was carried out using PBMCs. CDR3: CASNPKSRGFQETQYF. CDR3 bases: TGTGCCAGCAATCCAAAAAGTCGGGGGTTTCAAGAGACCCAGTACTTC.